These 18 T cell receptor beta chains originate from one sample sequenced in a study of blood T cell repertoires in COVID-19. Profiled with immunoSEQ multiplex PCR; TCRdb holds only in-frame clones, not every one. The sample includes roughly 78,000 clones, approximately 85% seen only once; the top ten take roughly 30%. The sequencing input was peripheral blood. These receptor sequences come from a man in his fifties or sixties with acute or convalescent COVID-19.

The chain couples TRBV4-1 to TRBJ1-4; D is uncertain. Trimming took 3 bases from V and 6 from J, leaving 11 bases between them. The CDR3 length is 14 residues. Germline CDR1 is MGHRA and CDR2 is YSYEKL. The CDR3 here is CASSHGKGYEKLFF. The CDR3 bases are TGCGCCAGCAGCCACGGGAAAGGATATGAAAAACTGTTTTTT.

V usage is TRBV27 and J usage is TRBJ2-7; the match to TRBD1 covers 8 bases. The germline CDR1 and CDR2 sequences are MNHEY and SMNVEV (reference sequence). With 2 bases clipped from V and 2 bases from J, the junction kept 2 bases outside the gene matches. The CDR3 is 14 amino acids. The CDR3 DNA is TGTGCCAGCAGTTTAGGACAGGGAGCCTACGAGCAGTACTTC. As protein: CASSLGQGAYEQYF.

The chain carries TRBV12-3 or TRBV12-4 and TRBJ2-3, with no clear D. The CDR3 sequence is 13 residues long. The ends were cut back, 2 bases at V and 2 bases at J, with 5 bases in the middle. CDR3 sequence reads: CASSLFYTDTQYF. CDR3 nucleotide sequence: TGTGCCAGCAGTTTATTTTACACAGATACGCAGTATTTT.

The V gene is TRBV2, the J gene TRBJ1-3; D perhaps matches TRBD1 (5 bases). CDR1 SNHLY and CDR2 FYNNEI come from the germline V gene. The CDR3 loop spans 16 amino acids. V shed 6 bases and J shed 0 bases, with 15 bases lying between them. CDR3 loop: CASSAGLTVSGNTIYF. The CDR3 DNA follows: TGTGCCAGCAGCGCGGGACTAACGGTCTCTGGAAACACCATATATTTT. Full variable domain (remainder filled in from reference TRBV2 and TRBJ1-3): EPEVTQTPSHQVTQMGQEVILRCVPISNHLYFYWYRQILGQKVEFLVSFYNNEISEKSEIFDDQFSVERPDGSNFTLKIRSTKLEDSAMYFCASSAGLTVSGNTIYFGEGSWLTVV.

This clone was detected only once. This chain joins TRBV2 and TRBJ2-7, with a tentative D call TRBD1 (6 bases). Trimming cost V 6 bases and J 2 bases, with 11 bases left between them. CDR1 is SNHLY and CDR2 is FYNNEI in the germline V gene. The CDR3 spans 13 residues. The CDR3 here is CASRLGGPYEQYF. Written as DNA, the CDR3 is TGTGCCAGCAGATTAGGGGGTCCCTACGAGCAGTACTTC.

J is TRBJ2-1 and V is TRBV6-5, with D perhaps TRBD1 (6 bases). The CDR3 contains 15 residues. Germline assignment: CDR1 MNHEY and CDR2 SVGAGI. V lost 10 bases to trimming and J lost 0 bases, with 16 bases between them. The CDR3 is CAITGTLSSYNEQFF. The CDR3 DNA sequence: TGTGCCATCACAGGGACCTTGAGCTCCTACAATGAGCAGTTCTTC.

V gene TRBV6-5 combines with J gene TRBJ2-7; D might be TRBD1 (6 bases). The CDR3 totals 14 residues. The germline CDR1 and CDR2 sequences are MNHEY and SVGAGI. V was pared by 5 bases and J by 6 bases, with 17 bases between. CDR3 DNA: TGTGCCAGCAGTACGAACAGGGCCGCTTTCGAGCAGTACTTC. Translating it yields CASSTNRAAFEQYF.

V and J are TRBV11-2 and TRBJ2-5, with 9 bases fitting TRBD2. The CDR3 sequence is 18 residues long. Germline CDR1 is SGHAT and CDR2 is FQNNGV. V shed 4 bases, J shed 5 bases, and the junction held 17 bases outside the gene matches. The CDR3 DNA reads TGTGCCAGCAGCTCTACGTGGAGCGGGGGGTTAGCTTCGGAGACCCAGTACTTC. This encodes CASSSTWSGGLASETQYF.

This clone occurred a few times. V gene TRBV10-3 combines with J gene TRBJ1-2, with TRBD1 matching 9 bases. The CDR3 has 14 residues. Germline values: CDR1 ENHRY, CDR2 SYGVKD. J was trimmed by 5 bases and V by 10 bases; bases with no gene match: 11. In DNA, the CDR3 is TGTGCCACCCAAATGCCGGGACAGGGATATGGCTACACCTTC. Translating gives CATQMPGQGYGYTF.

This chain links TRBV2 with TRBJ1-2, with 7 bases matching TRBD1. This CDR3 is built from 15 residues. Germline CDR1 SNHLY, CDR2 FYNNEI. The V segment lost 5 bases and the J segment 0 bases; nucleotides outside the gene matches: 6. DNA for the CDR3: TGTGCCAGCAGTACGACAGGGAAAGCTAACTATGGCTACACCTTC. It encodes CASSTTGKANYGYTF.

The CDR3 protein is CASSFHSRGADTQYF. CDR3 coding DNA: TGTGCCAGCAGTTTCCACAGCCGGGGGGCAGATACGCAGTATTTT. The chain links TRBV6-6 to TRBJ2-3; 7 bases line up with TRBD2. The CDR3 sequence is 15 residues long. Per germline, CDR1 MNHNY and CDR2 SVGAGI (reference sequence). With 4 bases clipped from V and 4 bases from J, the junction kept 8 bases outside the gene matches.

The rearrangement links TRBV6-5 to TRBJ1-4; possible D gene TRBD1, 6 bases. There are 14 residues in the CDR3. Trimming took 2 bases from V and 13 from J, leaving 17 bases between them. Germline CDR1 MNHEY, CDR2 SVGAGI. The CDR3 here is CASSYLRTVGVLFF. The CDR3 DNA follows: TGTGCCAGCAGTTACCTCAGGACAGTTGGTGTACTGTTTTTT.

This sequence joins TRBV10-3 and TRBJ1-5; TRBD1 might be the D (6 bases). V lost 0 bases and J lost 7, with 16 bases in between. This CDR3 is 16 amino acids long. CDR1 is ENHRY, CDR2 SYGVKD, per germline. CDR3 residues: CAISESDRSYIQPQHF. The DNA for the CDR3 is TGTGCCATCAGTGAGTCCGACAGGTCTTATATCCAGCCCCAGCATTTT.

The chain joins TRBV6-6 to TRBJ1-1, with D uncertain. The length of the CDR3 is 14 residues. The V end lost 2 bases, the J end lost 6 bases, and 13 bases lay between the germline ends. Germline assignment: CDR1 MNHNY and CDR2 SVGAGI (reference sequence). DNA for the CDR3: TGTGCCAGCAGTTACGGGCCGGGGTTCGCTGAAGCTTTCTTT. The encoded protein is CASSYGPGFAEAFF.

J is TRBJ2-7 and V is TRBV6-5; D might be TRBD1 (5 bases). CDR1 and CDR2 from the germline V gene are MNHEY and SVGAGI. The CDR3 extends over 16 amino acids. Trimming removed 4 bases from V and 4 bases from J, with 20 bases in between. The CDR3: CASSLRSTPGLYEQYF. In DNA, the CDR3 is TGTGCCAGCAGTTTACGCTCGACCCCAGGGTTGTACGAGCAGTACTTC.

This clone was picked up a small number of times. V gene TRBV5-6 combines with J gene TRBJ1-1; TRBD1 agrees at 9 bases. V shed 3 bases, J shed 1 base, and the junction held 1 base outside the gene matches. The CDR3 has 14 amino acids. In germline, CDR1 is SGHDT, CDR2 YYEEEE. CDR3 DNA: TGTGCCAGCAGCTGGACAGGGGAGAACACTGAAGCTTTCTTT. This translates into CASSWTGENTEAFF.

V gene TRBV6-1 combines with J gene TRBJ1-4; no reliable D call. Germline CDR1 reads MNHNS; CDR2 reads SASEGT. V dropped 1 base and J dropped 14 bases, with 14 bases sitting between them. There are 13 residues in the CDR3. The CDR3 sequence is CASSEGGNFKLFF. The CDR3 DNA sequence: TGTGCCAGCAGTGAAGGAGGAAACTTTAAGCTGTTTTTT.

For the CDR3, the DNA is TGTGCCAGCAGCTTCGGACAGGGGGGTTCTGGAAACACCATATATTTT. Residues: CASSFGQGGSGNTIYF. The chain is built from TRBV5-5 and TRBJ1-3, with 10 bases lining up with TRBD1. CDR1 SGHKS and CDR2 YYEKEE come from the germline V gene (reference sequence). V shed 2 bases, J shed 1 base, and the junction held 3 bases outside the gene matches. The CDR3 consists of 16 residues.